This entry features one T cell receptor (beta chain) sequence. The target antigen is unknown. Method: immunoSEQ multiplex PCR; TCRdb's copy keeps in-frame clones and lacks some. The sample has fewer than 90,000 clones, 84% seen once; the top ten hold 9% to 13%. The data were obtained in a study of cytomegalovirus exposure and HLA in healthy donors. Study-wide results and limits: The study flagged roughly 150 TCR beta chains as cytomegalovirus-associated.

The material sequenced was PBMCs. This receptor was identified in a woman between 18 and 29 years old in good health and CMV-seropositive.

The CDR3 DNA is TGTGCCAGCAGCTTGGGAGGGGAGGAGCGAACTGAAGCTTTCTTT. Translated, it gives CASSLGGEERTEAFF. The J gene is TRBJ1-1, the V gene TRBV11-3; the D gene is possibly TRBD1 (5 bases). Germline V gene data show CDR1 as SGHNT and CDR2 as YENEEA. The V and J ends lost 3 bases and 5 bases respectively, with 16 bases between them. The CDR3 spans 15 residues. The whole variable domain, filled in from reference TRBV11-3 and TRBJ1-1, reads EAGVVQSPRYKIIEKKQPVAFWCNPISGHNTLYWYLQNLGQGPELLIRYENEEAVDDSQLPKDRFSAERLKGVDSTLKIQPAELGDSAVYLCASSLGGEERTEAFFGQGTRLTVV.